This T cell receptor (beta chain) was sequenced for a study of T cells in localized non-small cell lung cancer. Study-level points and caveats: A median of around 60 clones ranked among the top 100 in tumor appeared in adjacent lung.

Sequencing used immunoSEQ multiplex PCR; TCRdb keeps in-frame clones, though not all of them. In the table there are approximately 2,500 clones, 20% to 25% of which are singletons. CDR1 is MDHEN and CDR2 is SYDVKM in the germline V gene. The CDR3 runs 18 residues. The V and J ends lost 6 bases and 2 bases, in that order; junction bases with no gene match: 14. Regarding this clone: Its antigen is currently unknown.

The genes are TRBV28 and TRBJ2-3; 10 bases map to TRBD2. The TCR was taken from a woman aged 40-70 years with stage I lung adenocarcinoma. The sequenced sample was lung tumor tissue, obtained before any cancer treatment. The CDR3 loop is CASSPLSGRASDTDTQYF. The CDR3 bases are TGTGCCAGCAGCCCCCTGAGCGGGAGGGCGTCGGACACAGATACGCAGTATTTT. The full variable domain, completed using reference TRBV28 and TRBJ2-3, is DVKVTQSSRYLVKRTGEKVFLECVQDMDHENMFWYRQDPGLGLRLIYFSYDVKMKEKGDIPEGYSVSREKKERFSLILESASTNQTSMYLCASSPLSGRASDTDTQYFGPGTRLTVL.